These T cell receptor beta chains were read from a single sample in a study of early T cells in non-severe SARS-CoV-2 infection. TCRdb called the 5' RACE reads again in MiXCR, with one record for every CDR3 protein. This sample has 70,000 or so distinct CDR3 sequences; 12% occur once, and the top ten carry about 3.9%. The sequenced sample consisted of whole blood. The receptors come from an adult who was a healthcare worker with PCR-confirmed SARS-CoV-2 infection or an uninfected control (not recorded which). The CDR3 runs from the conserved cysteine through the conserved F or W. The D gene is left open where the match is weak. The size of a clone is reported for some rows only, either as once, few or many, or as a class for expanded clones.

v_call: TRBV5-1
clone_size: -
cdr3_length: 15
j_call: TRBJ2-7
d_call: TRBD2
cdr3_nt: TGCGCCAGCACCCCAACACCGGGAGGTCTTTACGAGCAGTACTTC
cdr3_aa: CASTPTPGGLYEQYF

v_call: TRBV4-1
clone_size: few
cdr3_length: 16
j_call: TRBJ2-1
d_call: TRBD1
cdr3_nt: TGCGCCAGCAGCCAACTGACAGGGGGCGAAGACAATGAGCAGTTCTTC
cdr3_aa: CASSQLTGGEDNEQFF

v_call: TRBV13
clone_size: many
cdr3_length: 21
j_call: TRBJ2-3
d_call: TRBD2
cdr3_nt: TGTGCCAGCAGCTTAGCCTGGTCTAGCGGGTCATCCACCACGGGACCAGATACGCAGTATTTT
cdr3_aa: CASSLAWSSGSSTTGPDTQYF

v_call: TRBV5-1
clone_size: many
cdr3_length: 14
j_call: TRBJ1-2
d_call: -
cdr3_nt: TGCGCCAGCAGCTTGGCCCCACAGGGCGATGGCTACACCTTC
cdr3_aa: CASSLAPQGDGYTF

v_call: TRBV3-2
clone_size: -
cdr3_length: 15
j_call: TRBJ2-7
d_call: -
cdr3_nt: TGTGCCAGCAGCCGAGTCGGGACGGTCTCCTACGAGCAGTACTTC
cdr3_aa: CASSRVGTVSYEQYF

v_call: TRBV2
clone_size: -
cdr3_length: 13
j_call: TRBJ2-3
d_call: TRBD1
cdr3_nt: TGTGCCAGCGAAAGGGACAGGGCGGATACGCAGTATTTT
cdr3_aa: CASERDRADTQYF

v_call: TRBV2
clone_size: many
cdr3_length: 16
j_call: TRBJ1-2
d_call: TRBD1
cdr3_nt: TGTGCCAGCAGTGAAGCGGGACAGGGGCTAATCTATGGCTACACCTTC
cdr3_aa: CASSEAGQGLIYGYTF

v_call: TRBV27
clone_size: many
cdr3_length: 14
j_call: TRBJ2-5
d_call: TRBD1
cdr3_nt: TGTGCCAGCAGTCGGACAGGGGAAGTAGAGACCCAGTACTTC
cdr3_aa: CASSRTGEVETQYF

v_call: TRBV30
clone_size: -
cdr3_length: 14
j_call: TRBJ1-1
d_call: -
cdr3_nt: TGTGCCTGGATGTTTGGCAGCGGTAACACTGAAGCTTTCTTT
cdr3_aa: CAWMFGSGNTEAFF

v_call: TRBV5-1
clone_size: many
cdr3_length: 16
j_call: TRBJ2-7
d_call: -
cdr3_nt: TGCGCCAGCAGCTTGAATCCCCCCGGGACGACCTACGAGCAGTACTTC
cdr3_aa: CASSLNPPGTTYEQYF

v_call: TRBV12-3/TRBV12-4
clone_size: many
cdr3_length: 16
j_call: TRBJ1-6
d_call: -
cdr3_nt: TGTGCCAGCAGTTTAAGGGGGGGCAGAGATACTTCACCCCTCCACTTT
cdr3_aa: CASSLRGGRDTSPLHF

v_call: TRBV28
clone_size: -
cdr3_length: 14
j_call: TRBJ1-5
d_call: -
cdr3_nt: TGTGCCAGCCGGACGTCAGATAGCAATCAGCCCCAGCATTTT
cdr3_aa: CASRTSDSNQPQHF

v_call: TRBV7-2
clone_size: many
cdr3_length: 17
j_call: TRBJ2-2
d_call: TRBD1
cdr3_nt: TGTGCCAGCAGCCCGTCCAACCAGGGGGCCGTAATCGGGGAGCTGTTTTTT
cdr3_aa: CASSPSNQGAVIGELFF

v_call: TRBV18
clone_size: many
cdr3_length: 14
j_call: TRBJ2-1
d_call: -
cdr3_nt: TGTGCCAGCTCACCTCTGGACAGAAACAATGAGCAGTTCTTC
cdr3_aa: CASSPLDRNNEQFF

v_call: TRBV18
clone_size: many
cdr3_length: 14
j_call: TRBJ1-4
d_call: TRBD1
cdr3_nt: TGTGCCAGCTCACACAGGGGATCCAATGAAAAACTGTTTTTT
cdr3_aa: CASSHRGSNEKLFF

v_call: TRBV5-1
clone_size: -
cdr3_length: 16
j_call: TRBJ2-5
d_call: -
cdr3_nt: TGCGCCAGCAGCTTGGCCCTGGGGGGGCTCCAAGAGACCCAGTACTTC
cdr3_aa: CASSLALGGLQETQYF

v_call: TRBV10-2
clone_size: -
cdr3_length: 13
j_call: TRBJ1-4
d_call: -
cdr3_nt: TGCGCCAGCAGGACAGGAGAGAATGAAAAACTGTTTTTT
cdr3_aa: CASRTGENEKLFF

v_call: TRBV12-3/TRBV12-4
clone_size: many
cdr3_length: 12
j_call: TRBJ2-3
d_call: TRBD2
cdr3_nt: TGTGCCACTAGCGGGAGTGCAGATACGCAGTATTTT
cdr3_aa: CATSGSADTQYF

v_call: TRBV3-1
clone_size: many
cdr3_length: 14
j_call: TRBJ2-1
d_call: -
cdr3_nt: TGTGCCAGCCCCCACGGTCCCGAGGGCAATGAGCAGTTCTTC
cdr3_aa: CASPHGPEGNEQFF

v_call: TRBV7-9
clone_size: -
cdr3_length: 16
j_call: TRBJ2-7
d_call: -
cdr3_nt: TGTGCCAGCAGCTTAAGCGGCGGGATCCTCTCTTGGGAGCAGTACTTC
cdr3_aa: CASSLSGGILSWEQYF

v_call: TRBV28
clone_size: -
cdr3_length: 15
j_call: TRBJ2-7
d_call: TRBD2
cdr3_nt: TGTGCCAGCAGTTCCCCAGCGGGAGCGGTCTACGAGCAGTACTTC
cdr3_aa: CASSSPAGAVYEQYF

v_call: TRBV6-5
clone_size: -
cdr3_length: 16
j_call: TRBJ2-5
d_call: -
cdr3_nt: TGTGCCAGCAGTTATGACGGCGGCGGTAGTGTCGGGACCCAGTACTTC
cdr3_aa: CASSYDGGGSVGTQYF

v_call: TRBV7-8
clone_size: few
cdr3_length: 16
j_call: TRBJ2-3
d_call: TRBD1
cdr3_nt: TGTGCCAGCAGTTCTCGCCGGGACAGTAGCACAGATACGCAGTATTTT
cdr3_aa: CASSSRRDSSTDTQYF

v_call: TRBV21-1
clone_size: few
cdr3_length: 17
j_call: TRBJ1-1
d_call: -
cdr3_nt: TGTGCCAGCAGCAAAGTCGGGATTAGGGGAGAGAACACTGAAGCTTTCTTT
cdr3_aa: CASSKVGIRGENTEAFF

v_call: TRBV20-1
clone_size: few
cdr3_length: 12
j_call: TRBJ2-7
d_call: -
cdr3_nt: TGCAGTGCCGCCGGCCCCGCCTACGAGCAGTACTTC
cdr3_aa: CSAAGPAYEQYF

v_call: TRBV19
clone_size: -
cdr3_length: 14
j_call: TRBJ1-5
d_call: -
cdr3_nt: TGTGCCAGTAGTATACGGTCAGACAATCAGCCCCAGCATTTT
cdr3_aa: CASSIRSDNQPQHF

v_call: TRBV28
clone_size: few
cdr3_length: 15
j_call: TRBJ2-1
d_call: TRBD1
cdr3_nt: TGTGCCAGCAGTTCCCCCGGGCCCGAGGGGGCTGAGCAGTTCTTC
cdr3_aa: CASSSPGPEGAEQFF

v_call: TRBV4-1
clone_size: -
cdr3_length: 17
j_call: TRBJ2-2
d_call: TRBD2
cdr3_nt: TGCGCCAGCAGCCCTGGGACTAGCGGGAGCCGCACCGGGGAGCTGTTTTTT
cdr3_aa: CASSPGTSGSRTGELFF

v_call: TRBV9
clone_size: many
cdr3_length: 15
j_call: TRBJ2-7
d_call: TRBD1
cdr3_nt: TGTGCCAGCAGCGAGGGACAGGGGGCGGCCTACGAGCAGTACTTC
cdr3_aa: CASSEGQGAAYEQYF

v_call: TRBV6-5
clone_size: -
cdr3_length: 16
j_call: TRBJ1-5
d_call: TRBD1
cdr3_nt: TGTGCCAGCAGTCCGGGACAGGGAAGGGCAAATCAGCCCCAGCATTTT
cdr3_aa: CASSPGQGRANQPQHF

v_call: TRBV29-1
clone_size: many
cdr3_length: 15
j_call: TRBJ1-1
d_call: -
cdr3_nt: TGCAGCGTTGATTATAACAGGCCAGTCAACACTGAAGCTTTCTTT
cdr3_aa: CSVDYNRPVNTEAFF

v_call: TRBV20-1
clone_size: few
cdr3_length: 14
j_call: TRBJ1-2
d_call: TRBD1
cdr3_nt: TGCAGTGCTTCCCGGGACAGCTGGGTCCAGGGCTACACCTTC
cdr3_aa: CSASRDSWVQGYTF

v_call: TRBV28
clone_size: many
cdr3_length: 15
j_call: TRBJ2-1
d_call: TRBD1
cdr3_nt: TGTGCCAGCAGCCCCGGGACAGCTTATTCCAATGAGCAGTTCTTC
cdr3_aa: CASSPGTAYSNEQFF

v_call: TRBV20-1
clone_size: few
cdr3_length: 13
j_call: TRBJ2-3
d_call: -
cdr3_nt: TGCAGTGCTGGGGGAGATAGGCCAGATACGCAGTATTTT
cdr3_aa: CSAGGDRPDTQYF

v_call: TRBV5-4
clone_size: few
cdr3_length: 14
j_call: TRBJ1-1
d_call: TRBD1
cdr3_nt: TGTGCCAGCAGCTTGGCTCAGGGGGCCACTGAAGCTTTCTTT
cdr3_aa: CASSLAQGATEAFF

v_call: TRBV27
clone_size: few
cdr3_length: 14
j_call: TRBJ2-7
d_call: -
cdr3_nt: TGTGCCAGCAGCTCCATAGATTTCCCCTACGAGCAGTACTTC
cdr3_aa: CASSSIDFPYEQYF

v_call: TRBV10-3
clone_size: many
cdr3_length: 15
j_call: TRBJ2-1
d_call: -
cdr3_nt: TGTGCCATCAGGAGGGACACCAGCTCCTACAATGAGCAGTTCTTC
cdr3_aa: CAIRRDTSSYNEQFF

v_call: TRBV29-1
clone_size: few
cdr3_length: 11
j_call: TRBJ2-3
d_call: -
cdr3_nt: TGCAGCTCACTTCTCACAGATACGCAGTATTTT
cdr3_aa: CSSLLTDTQYF

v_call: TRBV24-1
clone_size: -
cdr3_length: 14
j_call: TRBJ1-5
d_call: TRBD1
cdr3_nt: TGTGCCACCAGTGGACAGGGGGTAAGACAGCCCCAGCATTTT
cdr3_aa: CATSGQGVRQPQHF

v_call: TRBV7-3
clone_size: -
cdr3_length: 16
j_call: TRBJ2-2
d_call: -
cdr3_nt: TGTGCCAGCAGCTTTACGGGGGATCGGGTCACCGGGGAGCTGTTTTTT
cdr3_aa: CASSFTGDRVTGELFF

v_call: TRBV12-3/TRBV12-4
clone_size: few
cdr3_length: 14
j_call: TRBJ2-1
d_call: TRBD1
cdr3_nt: TGTGCCAGCAGTCCCAAGGGGGCTTGGAATGAGCAGTTCTTC
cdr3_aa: CASSPKGAWNEQFF

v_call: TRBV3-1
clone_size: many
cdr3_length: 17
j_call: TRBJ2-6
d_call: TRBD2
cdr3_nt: TGTGCCAGCAGCCAAGCAAATAGCGGGAGCGGGGCCAACGTCCTGACTTTC
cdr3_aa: CASSQANSGSGANVLTF

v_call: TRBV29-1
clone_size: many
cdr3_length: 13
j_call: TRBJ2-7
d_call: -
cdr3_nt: TGCAGCGTGAGAGGTGCCAGCTCCTACGAGCAGTACTTC
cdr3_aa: CSVRGASSYEQYF

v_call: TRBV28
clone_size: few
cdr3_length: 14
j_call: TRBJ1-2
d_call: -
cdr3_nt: TGTGCCAGCATGGCGGGAAGAACCTACTATGGCTACACCTTC
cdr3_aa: CASMAGRTYYGYTF

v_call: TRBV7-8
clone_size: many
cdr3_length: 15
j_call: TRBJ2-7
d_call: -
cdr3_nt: TGTGCCAGCAGCCCAAGGGGTCCCACGGGCTACGAGCAGTACTTC
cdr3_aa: CASSPRGPTGYEQYF

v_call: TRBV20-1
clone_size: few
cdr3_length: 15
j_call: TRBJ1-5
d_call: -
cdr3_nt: TGCAGTGCTAGAGATGGAAGGGGGTTGGGCCAGCCCCAGCATTTT
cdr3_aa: CSARDGRGLGQPQHF

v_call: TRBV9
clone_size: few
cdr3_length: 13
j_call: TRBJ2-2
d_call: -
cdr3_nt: TGTGCCAGCAGCGTAGAGGTCACCGGGGAGCTGTTTTTT
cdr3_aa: CASSVEVTGELFF

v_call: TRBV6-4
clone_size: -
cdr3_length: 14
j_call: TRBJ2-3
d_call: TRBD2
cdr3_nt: TGTGCCAGCAGTTACAGCGGGGGTACAGATACGCAGTATTTT
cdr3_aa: CASSYSGGTDTQYF